The 8 T cell receptor beta chains in this list originate from one sample, sequenced in a study of CD8 T cells in ankylosing spondylitis. In TCRdb, the 5' RACE reads were re-called with MiXCR into one record per CDR3 protein. The table shows about 130,000 distinct CDR3 sequences, with about 13% occurring only once. What was sequenced was blood, either unsorted or a sorted T cell fraction (not recorded which). The source of these receptors is a female donor with ankylosing spondylitis or in good health (not recorded which).

This clonotype showed up just a few times. The chain carries TRBV5-1 and TRBJ2-4; weak D call: TRBD1 (6 bases). The V end was cut by 1 base, the J end by 0 bases, with 11 bases between. The CDR3 extends over 16 amino acids. The germline V gene encodes CDR1 SGHRS and CDR2 YFSETQ. The CDR3 DNA is TGCGCCAGCAGCTTGAGGCAGGGGACAGCCAAAAACATTCAGTACTTC. It translates to CASSLRQGTAKNIQYF.

Only a few counts were recorded for this clonotype. V gene TRBV27 combines with J gene TRBJ2-5; 11 bases align to TRBD2. Germline V gene sequence: CDR1 MNHEY, CDR2 SMNVEV (reference sequence). V lost 10 bases and J lost 5; bases outside the gene matches: 9. The CDR3 sequence is 14 residues long. The CDR3 region is CATQLAGGRETQYF. CDR3 in DNA: TGTGCCACACAATTAGCGGGGGGGCGGGAGACCCAGTACTTC.

On this clonotype: The junction shows a germline mismatch at one end, possibly a read error. The chain recombines TRBV5-5 with TRBJ2-3, with D perhaps TRBD2 (5 bases). This CDR3 has 16 residues. Germline V gives CDR1 SGHKS, CDR2 YYEKEE (reference sequence). The DNA for the CDR3 is TGTGCCAACAGCTTGTATAGCGCAAGGGAGACAGATACGCAGTATTTT. Its protein is CANSLYSARETDTQYF.

Notes on this clonotype: A single base separates this from a much larger clone, so it may be a read error. CDR3 sequence: CAISPGRDRANTGELFF. Here the CDR3 DNA reads TGCGCCATCAGCCCAGGCCGGGACAGGGCGAACACCGGGGAGCTGTTTTTT. The chain has TRBV5-1 and TRBJ2-2, with 9 bases identical to TRBD1. Germline V gives CDR1 SGHRS, CDR2 YFSETQ. This CDR3 has 17 amino acids.

Here the CDR3 reads CASSLGISGGWSSYNEQFF. For the CDR3, the DNA is TGCGCCAGCAGCCTTGGGATTAGCGGGGGGTGGAGCTCCTACAATGAGCAGTTCTTC. The chain joins TRBV5-1 to TRBJ2-1; 10 nucleotides line up with TRBD2. The germline V gene encodes CDR1 SGHRS and CDR2 YFSETQ. The CDR3 has 19 amino acids. J was trimmed by 0 bases and V by 4 bases; bases with no gene match: 13.

V and J are TRBV10-3 and TRBJ1-6; D gene ambiguous. CDR1 ENHRY and CDR2 SYGVKD come from the germline V gene. V was clipped by 0 bases and J by 8 bases, with 14 bases between them. CDR3 size: 16 residues. The CDR3 bases are TGTGCCATCAGTGAGTCGCTCGGTGCCCGAGATTCACCCCTCCACTTT. Residues: CAISESLGARDSPLHF.

This clonotype was counted many times. The chain combines TRBV27 with TRBJ2-7; D unclear. CDR1 is MNHEY and CDR2 is SMNVEV in the germline V gene (reference sequence). The CDR3 extends over 12 amino acids. With 4 bases removed from V and 0 bases from J, the gap between germline ends came to 4 bases. In DNA, the CDR3 is TGTGCCAGCAGTTCGACCTCCTACGAGCAGTACTTC. Translating gives CASSSTSYEQYF.

This clonotype has ten or more counts. This chain joins TRBV29-1 and TRBJ2-7; TRBD2 matches 7 bases. The junction had 10 bases not matched to a gene; V was cut back by 4 bases and J by 1 base. Germline V gene data show CDR1 as SQVTM and CDR2 as ANQGSEA. CDR3 size: 15 residues. The CDR3 protein is CSVAPRLADSYEQYF. In DNA form, the CDR3 reads TGCAGCGTTGCTCCTCGGCTAGCGGATTCCTACGAGCAGTACTTC.